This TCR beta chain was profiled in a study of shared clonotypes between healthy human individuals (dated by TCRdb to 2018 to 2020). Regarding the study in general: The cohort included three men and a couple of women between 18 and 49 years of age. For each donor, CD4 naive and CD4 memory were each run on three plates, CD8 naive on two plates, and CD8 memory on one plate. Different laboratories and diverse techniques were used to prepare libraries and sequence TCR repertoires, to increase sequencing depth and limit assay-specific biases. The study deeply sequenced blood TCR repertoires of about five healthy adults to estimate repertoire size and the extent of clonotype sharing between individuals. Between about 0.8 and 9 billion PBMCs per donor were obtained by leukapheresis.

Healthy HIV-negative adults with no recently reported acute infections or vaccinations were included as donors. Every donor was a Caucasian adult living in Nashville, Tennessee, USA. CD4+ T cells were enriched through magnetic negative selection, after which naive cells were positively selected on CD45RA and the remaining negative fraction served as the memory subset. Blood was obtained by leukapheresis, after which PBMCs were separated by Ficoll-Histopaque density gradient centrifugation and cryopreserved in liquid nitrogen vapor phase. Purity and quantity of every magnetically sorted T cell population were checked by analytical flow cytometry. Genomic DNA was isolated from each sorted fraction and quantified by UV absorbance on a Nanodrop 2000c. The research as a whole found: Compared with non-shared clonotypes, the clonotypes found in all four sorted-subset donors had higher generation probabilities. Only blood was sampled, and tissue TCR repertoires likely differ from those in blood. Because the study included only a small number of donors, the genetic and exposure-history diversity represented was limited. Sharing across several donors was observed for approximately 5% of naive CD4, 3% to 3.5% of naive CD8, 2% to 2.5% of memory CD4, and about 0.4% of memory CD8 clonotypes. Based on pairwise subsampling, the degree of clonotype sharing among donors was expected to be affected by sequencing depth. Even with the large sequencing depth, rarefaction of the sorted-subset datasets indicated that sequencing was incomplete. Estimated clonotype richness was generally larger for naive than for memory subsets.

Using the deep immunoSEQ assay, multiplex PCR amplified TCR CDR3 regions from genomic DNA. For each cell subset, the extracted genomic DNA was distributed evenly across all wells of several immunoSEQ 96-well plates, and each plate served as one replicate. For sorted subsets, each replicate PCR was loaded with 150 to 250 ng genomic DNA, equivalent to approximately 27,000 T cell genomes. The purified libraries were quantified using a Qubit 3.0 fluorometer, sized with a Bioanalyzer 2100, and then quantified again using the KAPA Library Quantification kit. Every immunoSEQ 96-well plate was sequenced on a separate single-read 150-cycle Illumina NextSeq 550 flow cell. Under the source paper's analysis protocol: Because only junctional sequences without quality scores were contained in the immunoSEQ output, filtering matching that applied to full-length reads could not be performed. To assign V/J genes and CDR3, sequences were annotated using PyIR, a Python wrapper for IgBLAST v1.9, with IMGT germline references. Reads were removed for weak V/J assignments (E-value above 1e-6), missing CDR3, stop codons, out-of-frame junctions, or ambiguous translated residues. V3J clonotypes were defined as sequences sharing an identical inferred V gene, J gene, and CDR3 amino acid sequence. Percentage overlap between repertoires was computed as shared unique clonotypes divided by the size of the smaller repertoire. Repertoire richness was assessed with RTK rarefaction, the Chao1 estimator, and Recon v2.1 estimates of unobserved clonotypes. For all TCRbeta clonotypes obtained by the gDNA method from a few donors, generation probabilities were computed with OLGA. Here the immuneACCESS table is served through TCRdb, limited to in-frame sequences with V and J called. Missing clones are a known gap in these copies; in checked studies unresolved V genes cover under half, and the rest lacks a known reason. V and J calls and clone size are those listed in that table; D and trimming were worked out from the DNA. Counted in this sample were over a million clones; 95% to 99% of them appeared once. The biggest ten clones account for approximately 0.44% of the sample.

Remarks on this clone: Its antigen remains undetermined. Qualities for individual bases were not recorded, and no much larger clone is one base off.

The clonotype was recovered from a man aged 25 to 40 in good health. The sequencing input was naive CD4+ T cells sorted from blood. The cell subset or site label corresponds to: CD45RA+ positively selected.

At the DNA level, the sequence is TGTGCCAGCAGCAAGAACAGGGAAGGGTTCAATGAGCAGTTCTTC. Protein translation: CASSKNREGFNEQFF. Rearrangement joined TRBV7-3 to TRBJ2-1; TRBD1 is a weak D gene call, 6 bases matching. CDR1 and CDR2 are drawn from the germline V gene: SGHTA, FQGTGA. The CDR3 runs 15 residues from the cysteine to the phenylalanine. Only the CDR3 region is kept as DNA, spanning 45 bases read in frame from base 1. V is clipped by 5 bases and J by 6 bases, and the sequence between their germline boundaries is 17 bases long.